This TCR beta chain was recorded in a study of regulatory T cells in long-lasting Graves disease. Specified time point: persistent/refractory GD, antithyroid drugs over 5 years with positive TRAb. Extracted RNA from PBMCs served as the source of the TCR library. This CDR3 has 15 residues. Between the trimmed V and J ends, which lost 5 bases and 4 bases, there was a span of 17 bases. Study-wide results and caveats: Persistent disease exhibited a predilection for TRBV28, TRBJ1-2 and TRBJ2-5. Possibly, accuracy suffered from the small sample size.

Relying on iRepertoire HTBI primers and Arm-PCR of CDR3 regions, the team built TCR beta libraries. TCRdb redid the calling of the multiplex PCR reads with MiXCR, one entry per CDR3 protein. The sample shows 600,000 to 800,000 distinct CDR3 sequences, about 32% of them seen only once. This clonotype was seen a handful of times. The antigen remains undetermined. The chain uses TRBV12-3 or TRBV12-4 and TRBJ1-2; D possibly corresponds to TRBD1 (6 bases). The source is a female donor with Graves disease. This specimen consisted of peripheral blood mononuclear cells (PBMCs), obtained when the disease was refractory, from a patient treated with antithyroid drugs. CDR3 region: CASSTRTDSIYGYTF. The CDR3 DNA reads TGTGCCAGCAGTACTAGGACAGACAGCATCTATGGCTACACCTTC.